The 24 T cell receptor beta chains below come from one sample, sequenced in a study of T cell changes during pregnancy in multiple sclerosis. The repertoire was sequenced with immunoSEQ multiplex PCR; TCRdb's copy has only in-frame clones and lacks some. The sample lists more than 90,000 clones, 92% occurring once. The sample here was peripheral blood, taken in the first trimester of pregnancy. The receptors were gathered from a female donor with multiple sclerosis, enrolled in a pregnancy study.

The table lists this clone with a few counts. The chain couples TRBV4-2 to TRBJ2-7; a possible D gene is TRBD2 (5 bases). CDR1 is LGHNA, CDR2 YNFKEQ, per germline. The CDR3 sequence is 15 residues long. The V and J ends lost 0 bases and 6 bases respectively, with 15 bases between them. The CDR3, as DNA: TGTGCCAGCAGCCAAGATCTGAGAGGGTGGGGCGAGCAGTACTTC. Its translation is CASSQDLRGWGEQYF.

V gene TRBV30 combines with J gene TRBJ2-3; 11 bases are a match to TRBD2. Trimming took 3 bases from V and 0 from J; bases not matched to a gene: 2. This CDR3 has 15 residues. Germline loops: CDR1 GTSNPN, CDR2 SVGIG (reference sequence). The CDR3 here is CAWSGTSGSTDTQYF. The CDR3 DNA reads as TGTGCCTGGAGCGGGACTAGCGGCAGCACAGATACGCAGTATTTT.

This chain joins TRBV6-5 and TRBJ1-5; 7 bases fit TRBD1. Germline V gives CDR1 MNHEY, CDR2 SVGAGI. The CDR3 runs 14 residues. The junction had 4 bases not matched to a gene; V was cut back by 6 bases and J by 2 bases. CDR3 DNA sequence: TGTGCCAGCAGCCCCGGGACAGGCAATCAGCCCCAGCATTTT. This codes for CASSPGTGNQPQHF.

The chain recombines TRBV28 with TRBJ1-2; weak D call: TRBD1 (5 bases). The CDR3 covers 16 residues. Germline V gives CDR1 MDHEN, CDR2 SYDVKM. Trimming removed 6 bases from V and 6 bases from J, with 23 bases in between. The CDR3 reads CASSPSIRAGGDGYTF. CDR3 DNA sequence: TGTGCCAGCAGCCCATCTATCAGGGCTGGAGGGGATGGCTACACCTTC.

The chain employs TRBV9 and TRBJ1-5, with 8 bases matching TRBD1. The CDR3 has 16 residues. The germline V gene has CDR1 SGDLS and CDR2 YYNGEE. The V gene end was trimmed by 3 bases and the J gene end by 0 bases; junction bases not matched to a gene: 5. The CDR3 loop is CASSAGTGPSNQPQHF. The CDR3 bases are TGTGCCAGCAGCGCTGGGACAGGCCCTAGCAATCAGCCCCAGCATTTT.

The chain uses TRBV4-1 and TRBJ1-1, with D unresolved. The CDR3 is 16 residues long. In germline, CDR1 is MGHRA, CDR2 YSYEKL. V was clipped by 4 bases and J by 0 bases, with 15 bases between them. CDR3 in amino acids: CASSPSPTNMNTEAFF. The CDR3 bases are TGCGCCAGCAGCCCCAGCCCCACTAACATGAACACTGAAGCTTTCTTT.

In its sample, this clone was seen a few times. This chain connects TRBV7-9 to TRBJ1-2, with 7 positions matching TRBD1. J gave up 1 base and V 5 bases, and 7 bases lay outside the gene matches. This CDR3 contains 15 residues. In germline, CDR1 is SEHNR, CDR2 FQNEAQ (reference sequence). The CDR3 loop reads CASSPSNRGNYGYTF. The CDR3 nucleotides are TGTGCCAGCAGCCCATCGAACAGGGGTAACTATGGCTACACCTTC.

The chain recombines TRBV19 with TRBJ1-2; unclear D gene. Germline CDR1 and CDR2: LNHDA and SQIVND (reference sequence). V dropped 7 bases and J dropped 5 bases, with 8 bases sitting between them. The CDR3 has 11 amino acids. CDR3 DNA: TGTGCCAGTACCTCCAGTTATGGCTACACCTTC. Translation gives CASTSSYGYTF. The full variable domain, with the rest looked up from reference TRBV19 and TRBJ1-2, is DGGITQSPKYLFRKEGQNVTLSCEQNLNHDAMYWYRQDPGQGLRLIYYSQIVNDFQKGDIAEGYSVSREKKESFPLTVTSAQKNPTAFYLCASTSSYGYTFGSGTRLTVV.

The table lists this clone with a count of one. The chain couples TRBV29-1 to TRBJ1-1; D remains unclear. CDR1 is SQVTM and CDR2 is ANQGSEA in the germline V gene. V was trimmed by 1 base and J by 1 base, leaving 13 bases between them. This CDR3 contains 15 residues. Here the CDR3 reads CSVEVGRGWNTEAFF. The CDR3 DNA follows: TGCAGCGTTGAAGTCGGCCGGGGTTGGAACACTGAAGCTTTCTTT.

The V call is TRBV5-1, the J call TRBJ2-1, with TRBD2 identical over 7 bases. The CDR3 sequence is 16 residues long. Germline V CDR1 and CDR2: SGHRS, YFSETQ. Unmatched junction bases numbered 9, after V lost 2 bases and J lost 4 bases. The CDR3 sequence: CASSLNAGVVYNEQFF. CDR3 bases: TGCGCCAGCAGCTTAAACGCGGGAGTGGTATACAATGAGCAGTTCTTC.

CDR3 DNA sequence: TGTGCCAGCACTCTGAAACAGGCACTAACTGGGGCCTACACCTTC. It encodes CASTLKQALTGAYTF. The chain joins TRBV5-8 to TRBJ1-2; a possible D gene is TRBD1 (5 bases). Germline CDR1 reads SGHTS; CDR2 reads YDEGEE. This CDR3 is built from 15 residues. V shed 6 bases and J shed 10 bases, with 25 bases lying between them.

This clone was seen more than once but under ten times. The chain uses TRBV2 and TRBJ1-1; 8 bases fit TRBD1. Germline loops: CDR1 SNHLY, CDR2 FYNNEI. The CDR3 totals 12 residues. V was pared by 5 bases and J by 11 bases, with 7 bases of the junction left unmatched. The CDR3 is CASSPRTGFAFF. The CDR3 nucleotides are TGTGCCAGCAGTCCCCGGACAGGGTTTGCTTTCTTT.

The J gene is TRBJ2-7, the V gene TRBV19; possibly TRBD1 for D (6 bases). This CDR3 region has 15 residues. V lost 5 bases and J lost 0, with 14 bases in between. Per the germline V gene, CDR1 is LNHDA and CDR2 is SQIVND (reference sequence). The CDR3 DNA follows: TGTGCCAGTAGTTTCGGGTCAGGGGTCTCCTACGAGCAGTACTTC. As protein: CASSFGSGVSYEQYF.

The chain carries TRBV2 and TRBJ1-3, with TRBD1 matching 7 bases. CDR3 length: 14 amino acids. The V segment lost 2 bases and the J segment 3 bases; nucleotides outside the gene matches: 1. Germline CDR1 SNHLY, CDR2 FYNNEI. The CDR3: CASSEQGDGNTIYF. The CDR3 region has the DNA TGTGCCAGCAGTGAACAGGGGGATGGAAACACCATATATTTT.

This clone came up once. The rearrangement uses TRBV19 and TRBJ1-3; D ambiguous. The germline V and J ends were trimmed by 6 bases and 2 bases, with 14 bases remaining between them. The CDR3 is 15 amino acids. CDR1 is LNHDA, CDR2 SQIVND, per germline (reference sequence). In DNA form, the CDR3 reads TGTGCCAGTAGCTCCAACATCGGGGCTGGAAACACCATATATTTT. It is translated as CASSSNIGAGNTIYF.

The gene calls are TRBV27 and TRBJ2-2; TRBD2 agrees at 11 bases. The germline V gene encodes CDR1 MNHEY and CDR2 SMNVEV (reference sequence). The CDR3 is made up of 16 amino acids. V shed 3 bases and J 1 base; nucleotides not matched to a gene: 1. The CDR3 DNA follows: TGTGCCAGCAGTTTCACTAGCGGGGGGAACACCGGGGAGCTGTTTTTT. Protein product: CASSFTSGGNTGELFF.

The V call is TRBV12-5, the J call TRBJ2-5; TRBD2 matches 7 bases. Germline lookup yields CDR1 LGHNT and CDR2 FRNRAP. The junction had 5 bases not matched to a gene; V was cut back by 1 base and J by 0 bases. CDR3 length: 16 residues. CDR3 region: CASGLGPAGNQETQYF. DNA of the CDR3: TGTGCTAGTGGTTTGGGACCAGCGGGAAACCAAGAGACCCAGTACTTC.

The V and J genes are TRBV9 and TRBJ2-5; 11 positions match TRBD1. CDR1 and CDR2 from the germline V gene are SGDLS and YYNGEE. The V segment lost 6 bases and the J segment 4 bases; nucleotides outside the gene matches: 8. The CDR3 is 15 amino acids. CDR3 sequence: CASTKGQGGRETQYF. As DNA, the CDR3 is TGTGCCAGCACCAAGGGACAGGGGGGGCGAGAGACCCAGTACTTC. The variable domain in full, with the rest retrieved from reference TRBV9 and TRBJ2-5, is DSGVTQTPKHLITATGQRVTLRCSPRSGDLSVYWYQQSLDQGLQFLIQYYNGEERAKGNILERFSAQQFPDLHSELNLSSLELGDSALYFCASTKGQGGRETQYFGPGTRLLVL.

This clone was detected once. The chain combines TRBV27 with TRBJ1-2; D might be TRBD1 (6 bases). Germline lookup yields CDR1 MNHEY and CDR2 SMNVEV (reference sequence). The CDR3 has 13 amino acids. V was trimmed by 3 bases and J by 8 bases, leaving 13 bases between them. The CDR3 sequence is CASSFSGGGGYTF. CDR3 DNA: TGTGCCAGCAGTTTTTCGGGGGGCGGCGGCTACACCTTC.

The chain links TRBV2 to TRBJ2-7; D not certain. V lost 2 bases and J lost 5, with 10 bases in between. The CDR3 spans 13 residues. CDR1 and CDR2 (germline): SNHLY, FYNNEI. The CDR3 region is CASSERFLDEQYF. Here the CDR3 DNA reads TGTGCCAGCAGTGAACGTTTCTTAGACGAGCAGTACTTC.

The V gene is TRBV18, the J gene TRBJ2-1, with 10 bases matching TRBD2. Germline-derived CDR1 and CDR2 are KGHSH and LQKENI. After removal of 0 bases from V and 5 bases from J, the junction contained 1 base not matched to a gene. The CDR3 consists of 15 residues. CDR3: CASSPPSGRDNEQFF. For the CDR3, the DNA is TGTGCCAGCTCACCACCCAGCGGGAGGGACAATGAGCAGTTCTTC.

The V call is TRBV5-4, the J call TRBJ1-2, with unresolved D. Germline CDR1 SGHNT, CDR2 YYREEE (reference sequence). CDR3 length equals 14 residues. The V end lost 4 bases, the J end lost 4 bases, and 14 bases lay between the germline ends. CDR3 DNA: TGTGCCAGCAGCCCCGCGACACATTCCTATGGCTACACCTTC. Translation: CASSPATHSYGYTF.

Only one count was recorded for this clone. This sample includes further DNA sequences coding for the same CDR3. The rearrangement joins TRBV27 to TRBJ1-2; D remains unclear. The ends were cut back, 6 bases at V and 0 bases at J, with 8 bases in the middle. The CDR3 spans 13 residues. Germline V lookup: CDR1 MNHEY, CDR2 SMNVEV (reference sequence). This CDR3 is CASSPRANYGYTF. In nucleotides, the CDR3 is TGTGCCAGCAGCCCTAGAGCTAACTATGGCTACACCTTC.

The DNA for the CDR3 is TGTGCCAGCAGTGAAGCCGTCGGCAGGGGGGCGGACACTGAAGCTTTCTTT. Its protein is CASSEAVGRGADTEAFF. The J gene is TRBJ1-1, the V gene TRBV2; 7 bases are shared with TRBD1. CDR3 length: 17 amino acids. Per germline, CDR1 SNHLY and CDR2 FYNNEI. With 0 bases clipped from V and 3 bases from J, the junction kept 10 bases outside the gene matches.